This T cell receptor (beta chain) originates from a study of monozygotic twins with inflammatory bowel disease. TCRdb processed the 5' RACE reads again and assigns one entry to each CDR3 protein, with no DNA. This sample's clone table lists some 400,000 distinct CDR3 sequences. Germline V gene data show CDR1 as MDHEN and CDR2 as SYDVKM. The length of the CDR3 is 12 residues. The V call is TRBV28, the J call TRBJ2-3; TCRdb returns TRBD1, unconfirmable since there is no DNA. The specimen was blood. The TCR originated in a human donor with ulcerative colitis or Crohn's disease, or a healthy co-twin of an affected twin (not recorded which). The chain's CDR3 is CASSYWGDTQYF. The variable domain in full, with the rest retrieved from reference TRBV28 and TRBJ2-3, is DVKVTQSSRYLVKRTGEKVFLECVQDMDHENMFWYRQDPGLGLRLIYFSYDVKMKEKGDIPEGYSVSREKKERFSLILESASTNQTSMYLCASSYWGDTQYFGPGTRLTVL.